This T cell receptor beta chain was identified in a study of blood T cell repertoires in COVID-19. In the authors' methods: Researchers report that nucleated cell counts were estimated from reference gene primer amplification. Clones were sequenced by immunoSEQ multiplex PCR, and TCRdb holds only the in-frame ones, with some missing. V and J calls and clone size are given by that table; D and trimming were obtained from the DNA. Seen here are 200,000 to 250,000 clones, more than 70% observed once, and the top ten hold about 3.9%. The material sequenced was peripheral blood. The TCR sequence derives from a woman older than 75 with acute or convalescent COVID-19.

CDR3 coding DNA: TGTGCCAGCAGTTTCCAGGGGGGCGAAGCTTTCTTT. Translating gives CASSFQGGEAFF. The genes are TRBV12-3 or TRBV12-4 and TRBJ1-1; TRBD1 matches 7 bases. The CDR3 has 12 amino acids. V was pared by 3 bases and J by 8 bases, with 3 bases of the junction left unmatched.